These 17 T cell receptor beta chains were sequenced from one sample in a study of T-cell reconstitution after alpha-beta-depleted transplantation in children. Unique molecular identifiers were incorporated into the prepared TCRbeta library. In TCRdb, the PCR reads were re-called with MiXCR into one record per CDR3 protein. The sample yields more than 200,000 distinct CDR3 sequences, roughly 9.1% seen once. The specimen comprised PBMCs, mostly from graft donor cells, sampled 360 days after TCRalphabeta/CD19-depleted stem cell transplant. The source is a male patient between 2 and 9 years old who had a stem cell transplant for acute myeloid leukemia, so the T cells may come from the graft donor.

This clonotype was seen at least ten times. In nucleotides, the CDR3 is TGCAGTGCCCGGAGCACAGATACGCAGTATTTT. Its protein is CSARSTDTQYF. This chain uses TRBV20-1 with TRBJ2-3; D is undetermined. The CDR3 runs to 11 residues. V shed 6 bases and J shed 0 bases, with 4 bases lying between them. CDR1 is DFQATT and CDR2 is SNEGSKA in the germline V gene (reference sequence).

This clonotype was recorded a few times. The chain combines TRBV20-1 with TRBJ2-3; D is perhaps TRBD2 (7 bases). In germline, CDR1 is DFQATT, CDR2 SNEGSKA (reference sequence). The length of the CDR3 is 14 residues. The CDR3 protein is CSHRGGPSTDTQYF. The CDR3 nucleotides are TGCAGCCATAGGGGGGGCCCAAGCACAGATACGCAGTATTTT.

This chain joins TRBV5-1 and TRBJ2-1; 10 positions agree with TRBD2. CDR3 length: 18 residues. Trimming removed 4 bases from V and 9 bases from J; junction bases left unmatched: 19. Germline V lookup: CDR1 SGHRS, CDR2 YFSETQ. CDR3 sequence: CASSNLGTSAKKGGEQFF. In nucleotides, the CDR3 is TGCGCCAGCAGCAACCTTGGGACTAGCGCAAAGAAGGGGGGTGAGCAGTTCTTC.

This clonotype was picked up many times. The CDR3 nucleotides read TGTGCCAGCAGCCCGACCACTACGAACACCGGGGAGCTGTTTTTT. This translates into CASSPTTTNTGELFF. The J gene is TRBJ2-2, the V gene TRBV9, with no clear D. V lost 4 bases and J 0 bases, leaving 10 bases between the germline ends. Germline CDR1 is SGDLS and CDR2 is YYNGEE. The length of the CDR3 is 15 residues.

This chain links TRBV4-3 with TRBJ2-3; tentative D call: TRBD2 (6 bases). Germline CDR1 and CDR2: LGHNA and YSLEER. Deletions cut 2 bases from V and 0 bases from J, with 18 bases between. The CDR3 is 18 residues long. For the CDR3, the DNA is TGCGCCAGCAGCCAATCCCAGCGGGTGGCCTTTAGCACAGATACGCAGTATTTT. It specifies CASSQSQRVAFSTDTQYF.

This clonotype has ten or more counts. The chain is built from TRBV29-1 and TRBJ2-1, with 7 bases aligning to TRBD2. CDR1 is SQVTM, CDR2 ANQGSEA, per germline. The CDR3 consists of 11 residues. After removal of 5 bases from V and 12 bases from J, the junction contained 7 bases not matched to a gene. The CDR3 is CSVRGETVQFF. The CDR3 coding sequence is TGCAGCGTTCGGGGGGAGACGGTGCAGTTCTTC.

The chain is built from TRBV3-1 and TRBJ2-5; D call uncertain. Germline assignment: CDR1 LGHDT and CDR2 YNNKEL (reference sequence). V gave up 3 bases and J gave up 1 base, with 3 bases separating them. This CDR3 is built from 12 residues. The CDR3 reads CASSHRQETQYF. The CDR3 DNA reads as TGTGCCAGCAGCCACCGCCAAGAGACCCAGTACTTC.

This clonotype was counted many times. The chain joins TRBV9 to TRBJ2-5; D possibly corresponds to TRBD1 (6 bases). V was cut by 0 bases and J by 3 bases, with 15 bases left in between. Germline-derived CDR1 and CDR2 are SGDLS and YYNGEE. The CDR3 covers 16 residues. The CDR3, as DNA: TGTGCCAGCAGCGTAGGGGCACAGGGTAGGGAAGAGACCCAGTACTTC. Amino acids: CASSVGAQGREETQYF.

The rearrangement joins TRBV7-6 to TRBJ2-1; 10 bases fit TRBD1. This CDR3 has 22 amino acids. Trimming took 5 bases from V and 0 from J; bases not matched to a gene: 22. Germline assignment: CDR1 SGHVS and CDR2 FNYEAQ. This chain's CDR3 is CASSRTGGDLQPRTSSYNEQFF. The CDR3 DNA reads TGTGCCAGCAGCCGGACAGGGGGAGACCTTCAGCCGAGAACGAGCTCCTACAATGAGCAGTTCTTC.

The gene calls are TRBV29-1 and TRBJ2-1; 10 nucleotides match TRBD2. This CDR3 region has 14 residues. V was clipped by 6 bases and J by 7 bases; unmatched bases: 9. Per germline, CDR1 SQVTM and CDR2 ANQGSEA. CDR3 nucleotide sequence: TGCAGCGTGGATAAGGAACTAGCGGGAAATGAGCAGTTCTTC. Translating it yields CSVDKELAGNEQFF.

This clonotype was seen at least ten times. The V call is TRBV5-1, the J call TRBJ2-1, with 8 bases aligning to TRBD1. This CDR3 is built from 16 residues. Germline assignment: CDR1 SGHRS and CDR2 YFSETQ. V lost 4 bases to trimming and J lost 5 bases; unmatched junction nucleotides: 11. CDR3 sequence: CASSPADGTGNNEQFF. CDR3 DNA: TGCGCCAGCAGCCCCGCGGACGGGACAGGTAACAATGAGCAGTTCTTC.

This clonotype has at least ten counts. The chain links TRBV11-2 to TRBJ2-2, with 10 positions matching TRBD1. Germline values: CDR1 SGHAT, CDR2 FQNNGV. CDR3 length equals 18 residues. J gave up 0 bases and V 5 bases, and 9 bases lay outside the gene matches. CDR3 sequence reads: CASSPGTGDNANTGELFF. CDR3 sequence (DNA): TGTGCCAGCAGCCCTGGGACAGGGGACAACGCGAACACCGGGGAGCTGTTTTTT.

This CDR3 reads CASSLTPGLAEYNEQFF. The CDR3 region has the DNA TGTGCCAGCAGCCTCACCCCGGGACTAGCGGAGTACAATGAGCAGTTCTTC. This chain uses TRBV7-6 with TRBJ2-1; the match to TRBD2 covers 11 bases. Germline lookup yields CDR1 SGHVS and CDR2 FNYEAQ. The CDR3 sequence is 17 residues long. J lost 4 bases, V lost 5 bases, and 10 bases had no gene match.

This clonotype was found many times. The chain couples TRBV5-1 to TRBJ2-2; 7 positions match TRBD1. Trimming cost V 0 bases and J 3 bases; bases outside gene matches: 5. There are 16 residues in the CDR3. Germline CDR1 and CDR2: SGHRS and YFSETQ. The CDR3 is CASSLAETGHTGELFF. Here the CDR3 DNA reads TGCGCCAGCAGCTTGGCCGAGACAGGGCACACCGGGGAGCTGTTTTTT.

This clonotype has only a few counts. CDR3 region: CAPKGRGANQPQHF. The CDR3, as DNA: TGTGCCCCCAAAGGTAGGGGGGCTAATCAGCCCCAGCATTTT. This chain joins TRBV24-1 and TRBJ1-5; TRBD1 might be the D (6 bases). This CDR3 region has 14 residues. Germline V CDR1 and CDR2: KGHDR, SFDVKD. The ends were cut back, 12 bases at V and 4 bases at J, with 18 bases in the middle.

This clonotype was observed many times. The CDR3 DNA reads as TGTGCCAGCAGTTATAGGACTAGCAGTTACAATGAGCAGTTCTTC. Amino acids: CASSYRTSSYNEQFF. V usage is TRBV6-2 or TRBV6-3 and J usage is TRBJ2-1; 8 bases match TRBD2. From germline, CDR1 is MNHEY and CDR2 SVGEGT. The CDR3 loop spans 15 amino acids. Losses at the gene ends were 3 bases for V and 4 bases for J; bases not matched to a gene: 5.

The chain joins TRBV5-1 to TRBJ2-3, with TRBD1 matching 7 bases. Germline V gene lookup returns CDR1 SGHRS and CDR2 YFSETQ. The CDR3 contains 16 residues. The J segment lost 4 bases and the V segment lost 0 bases, leaving 8 bases of the junction unmatched. The CDR3 DNA is TGCGCCAGCAGCTTGGACAGGGGCCGCGGAGCAGATACGCAGTATTTT. Amino acid sequence: CASSLDRGRGADTQYF.